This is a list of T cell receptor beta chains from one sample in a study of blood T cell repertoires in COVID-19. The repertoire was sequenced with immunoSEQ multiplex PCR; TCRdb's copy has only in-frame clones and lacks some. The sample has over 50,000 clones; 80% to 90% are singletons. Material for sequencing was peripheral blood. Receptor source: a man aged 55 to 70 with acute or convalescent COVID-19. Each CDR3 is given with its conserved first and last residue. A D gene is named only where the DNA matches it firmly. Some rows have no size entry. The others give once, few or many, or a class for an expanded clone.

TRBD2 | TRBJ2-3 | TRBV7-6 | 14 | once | CASSPGTRADTQYF | TGTGCCAGCAGCCCCGGGACTAGGGCAGATACGCAGTATTTT
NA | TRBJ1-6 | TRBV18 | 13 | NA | CASSSDSLSPLHF | TGTGCCAGCTCATCGGACAGTCTCTCACCCCTCCACTTT
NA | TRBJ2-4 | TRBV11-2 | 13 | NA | CASSTSGDDIQYF | TGTGCCAGCAGCACCTCGGGGGATGACATTCAGTACTTC
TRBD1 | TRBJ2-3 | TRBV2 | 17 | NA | CASSVQWDRGSTDTQYF | TGTGCCAGCAGTGTACAATGGGACAGGGGGAGCACAGATACGCAGTATTTT
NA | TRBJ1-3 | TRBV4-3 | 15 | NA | CASSQEPGSGNTIYF | TGCGCCAGCAGCCAAGAACCCGGCTCTGGAAACACCATATATTTT
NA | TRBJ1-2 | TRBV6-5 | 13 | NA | CASISYTVYGYTF | TGTGCCAGCATTTCCTATACCGTTTATGGCTACACCTTC
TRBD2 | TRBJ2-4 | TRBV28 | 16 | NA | CASSLAGPLAKNIQYF | TGTGCCAGCAGCTTAGCGGGGCCTTTAGCCAAAAACATTCAGTACTTC
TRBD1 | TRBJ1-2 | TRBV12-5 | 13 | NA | CASVRQGDYGYTF | TGTGCTAGTGTGAGGCAGGGGGACTATGGCTACACCTTC
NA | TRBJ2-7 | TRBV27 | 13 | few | CASSWSTGSEQYF | TGTGCCAGCAGTTGGTCCACAGGGAGTGAGCAGTACTTC
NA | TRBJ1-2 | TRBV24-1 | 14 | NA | CATSDSWTEYGYTF | TGTGCCACCAGTGATTCCTGGACAGAGTATGGCTACACCTTC
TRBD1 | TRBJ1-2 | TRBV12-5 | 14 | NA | CASGLTGGWDGYTF | TGTGCTAGTGGCTTGACAGGGGGCTGGGATGGCTACACCTTC
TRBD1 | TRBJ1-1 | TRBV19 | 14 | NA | CASRGQGLDTEAFF | TGTGCCAGTAGGGGACAGGGGCTGGACACTGAAGCTTTCTTT
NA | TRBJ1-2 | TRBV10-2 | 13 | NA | CASSERSLWGYTF | TGCGCCAGCAGTGAACGGTCCCTATGGGGCTACACCTTC
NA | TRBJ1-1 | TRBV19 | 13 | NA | CASSAGGNTEAFF | TGTGCCAGTAGTGCCGGGGGAAACACTGAAGCTTTCTTT
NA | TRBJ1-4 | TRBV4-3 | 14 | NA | CASSQGGANEKLFF | TGCGCCAGCAGCCAAGGGGGGGCTAATGAAAAACTGTTTTTT
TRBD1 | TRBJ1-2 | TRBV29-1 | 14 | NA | CSVSGQGANYGYTF | TGCAGCGTTTCGGGACAGGGAGCGAACTATGGCTACACCTTC
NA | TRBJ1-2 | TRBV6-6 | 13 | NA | CASSYGQNYGYTF | TGTGCCAGCAGTTACGGACAGAACTATGGCTACACCTTC
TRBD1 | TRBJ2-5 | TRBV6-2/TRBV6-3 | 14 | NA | CASSGQGVGETQYF | TGTGCCAGCAGTGGACAGGGGGTCGGTGAGACCCAGTACTTC
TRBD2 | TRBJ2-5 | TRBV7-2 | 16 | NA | CASSSGLAGKLWTQYF | TGTGCCAGCAGCTCAGGACTAGCGGGGAAGTTATGGACCCAGTACTTC
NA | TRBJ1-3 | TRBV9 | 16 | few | CASSVAGAGSGNTIYF | TGTGCCAGCAGCGTAGCAGGCGCCGGCTCTGGAAACACCATATATTTT
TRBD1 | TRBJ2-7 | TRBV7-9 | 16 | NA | CASSVKPGQGFYEQYF | TGTGCCAGCAGCGTCAAACCGGGACAGGGATTCTACGAGCAGTACTTC
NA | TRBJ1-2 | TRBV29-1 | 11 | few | CSVADSNGYTF | TGCAGCGTCGCCGACAGCAATGGCTACACCTTC
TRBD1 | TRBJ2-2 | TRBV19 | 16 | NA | CASSIAPGTVNRELFF | TGTGCCAGTAGTATAGCGCCTGGGACAGTCAACCGGGAGCTGTTTTTT
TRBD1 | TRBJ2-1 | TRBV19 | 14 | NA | CASSIGRGPNEQFF | TGTGCCAGTAGTATCGGAAGGGGGCCGAATGAGCAGTTCTTC
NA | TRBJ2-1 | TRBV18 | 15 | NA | CASSARTNSYNEQFF | TGTGCCAGCTCCGCAAGGACTAACTCCTACAATGAGCAGTTCTTC
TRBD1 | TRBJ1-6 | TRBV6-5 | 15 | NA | CASSWGTGGNSPLHF | TGTGCCAGCTCCTGGGGGACAGGGGGGAATTCACCCCTCCACTTT
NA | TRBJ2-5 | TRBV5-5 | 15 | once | CASSFLIEFQETQYF | TGTGCCAGCAGCTTTCTGATCGAGTTCCAAGAGACCCAGTACTTC
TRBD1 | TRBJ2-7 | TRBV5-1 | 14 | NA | CASSLDRGEDEQYF | TGCGCCAGCAGCTTGGACAGGGGAGAAGACGAGCAGTACTTC
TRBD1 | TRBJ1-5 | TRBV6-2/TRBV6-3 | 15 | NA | CASSYPGQVRQPQHF | TGTGCCAGCAGTTACCCCGGACAGGTTAGGCAGCCCCAGCATTTT
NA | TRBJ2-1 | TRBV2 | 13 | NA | CASSESAYNEQFF | TGTGCCAGCAGTGAATCCGCCTACAATGAGCAGTTCTTC
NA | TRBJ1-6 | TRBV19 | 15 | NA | CASSMGSSYNSPLHF | TGTGCCAGTAGTATGGGGAGCTCCTATAATTCACCCCTCCACTTT
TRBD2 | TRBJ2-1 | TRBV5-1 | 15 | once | CASSSAGSLNNEQFF | TGCGCCAGCAGCTCAGCGGGGAGTCTAAACAATGAGCAGTTCTTC
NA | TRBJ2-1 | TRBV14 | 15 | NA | CASSQVGGSYNEQFF | TGTGCCAGCAGCCAAGTAGGGGGTAGCTACAATGAGCAGTTCTTC
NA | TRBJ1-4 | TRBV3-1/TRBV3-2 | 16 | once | CASSQEWTARDEKLFF | TGTGCCAGCAGCCAAGAGTGGACAGCTCGGGATGAAAAACTGTTTTTT
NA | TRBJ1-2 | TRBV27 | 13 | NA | CASSIGEKYGYTF | TGTGCCAGCAGCATCGGGGAGAAGTATGGCTACACCTTC
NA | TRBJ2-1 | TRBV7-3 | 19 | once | CASSLAPVSLGGGNNEQFF | TGTGCCAGCAGCTTAGCCCCGGTCAGCTTGGGAGGCGGTAACAATGAGCAGTTCTTC
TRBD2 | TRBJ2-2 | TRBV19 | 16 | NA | CASSTPLAGVFGELFF | TGTGCCAGTAGTACCCCACTAGCGGGGGTTTTCGGGGAGCTGTTTTTT
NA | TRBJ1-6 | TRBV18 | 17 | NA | CASSQVRSNRYNSPLHF | TGTGCCAGCTCACAAGTACGGTCCAACCGTTATAATTCACCCCTCCACTTT
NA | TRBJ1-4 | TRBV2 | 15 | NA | CASSFQTGLFEKLFF | TGTGCCAGCAGCTTCCAGACAGGTTTATTTGAAAAACTGTTTTTT
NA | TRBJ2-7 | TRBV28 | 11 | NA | CASSSVQGEHF | TGTGCCAGCAGTTCAGTTCAGGGTGAGCACTTC
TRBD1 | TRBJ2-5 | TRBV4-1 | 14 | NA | CASSQGQGQQTQYF | TGCGCCAGCAGCCAAGGACAGGGGCAACAGACCCAGTACTTC
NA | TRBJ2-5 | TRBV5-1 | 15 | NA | CASSELAGLQETQYF | TGCGCCAGCAGTGAGTTGGCGGGGCTTCAAGAGACCCAGTACTTC
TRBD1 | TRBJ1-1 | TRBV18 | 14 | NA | CASSTQGGNTEAFF | TGTGCCAGCTCTACACAGGGGGGGAACACTGAAGCTTTCTTT
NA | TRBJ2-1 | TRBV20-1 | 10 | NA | CSASRNEQFF | TGCAGTGCTAGTCGGAATGAGCAGTTCTTC
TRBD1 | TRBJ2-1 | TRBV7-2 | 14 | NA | CASSGRDRGYEQFF | TGTGCCAGCAGCGGCCGGGACAGGGGCTATGAGCAGTTCTTC
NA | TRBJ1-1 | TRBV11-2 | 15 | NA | CASSLVAAVNTEAFF | TGTGCCAGCAGCTTAGTTGCGGCGGTGAACACTGAAGCTTTCTTT
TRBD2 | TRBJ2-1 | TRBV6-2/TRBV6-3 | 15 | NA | CASSYEAGGSNEQFF | TGTGCCAGCAGTTACGAAGCGGGGGGAAGTAATGAGCAGTTCTTC
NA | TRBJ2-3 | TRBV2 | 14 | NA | CASSLQGLTDTQYF | TGTGCCAGCAGTTTACAGGGCCTGACAGATACGCAGTATTTT
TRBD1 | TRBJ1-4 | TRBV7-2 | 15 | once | CASSNTGGFKEKLFF | TGTGCCAGCAGCAACACAGGGGGCTTTAAGGAAAAACTGTTTTTT
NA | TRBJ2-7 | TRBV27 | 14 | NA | CASSQYTGYNEQYF | TGTGCCAGCAGTCAGTATACAGGGTACAACGAGCAGTACTTC
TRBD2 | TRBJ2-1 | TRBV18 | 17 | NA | CASSPPGRLAGALEQFF | TGTGCCAGCTCACCACCGGGGAGACTAGCGGGGGCTCTCGAGCAGTTCTTC
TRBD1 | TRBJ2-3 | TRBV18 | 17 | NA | CASSPRVQGTSTDTQYF | TGTGCCAGCTCACCAAGAGTACAGGGGACAAGCACAGATACGCAGTATTTT
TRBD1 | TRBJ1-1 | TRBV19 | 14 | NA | CASSEGQGSTEAFF | TGTGCCAGTAGTGAGGGACAGGGGAGCACTGAAGCTTTCTTT
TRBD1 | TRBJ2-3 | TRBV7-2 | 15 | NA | CASSPTGGSTDTQYF | TGTGCCAGCAGCCCGACAGGGGGGAGCACAGATACGCAGTATTTT